The next 19 T cell receptor beta chains were all read from a single sample in a study of post-analysis software for immune sequencing data. Study-wide findings and caveats: Higher frequency in patients than in controls was seen for roughly five TRBV segments, with TRBV5-6, TRBV5-1 and TRBV20-1 among them.

TCR beta cDNA libraries included unique molecular identifiers. Via MiXCR, TCRdb re-called the PCR reads, giving one row per CDR3 protein. Here the sample spans approximately 690,000 distinct CDR3 sequences, about 60% being singletons. Antigens for these TCRs are unknown. Sequencing was carried out using blood. These receptors all come from a girl aged 2 to 10 with multiple sclerosis.

The V call is TRBV24-1, the J call TRBJ1-5; 7 bases fit TRBD1. Germline V gene data show CDR1 as KGHDR and CDR2 as SFDVKD. This CDR3 contains 16 residues. V lost 3 bases, J lost 4 bases, and 8 bases stayed unmatched. Here the CDR3 DNA reads TGTGCCACCAGTGATACCCGACAGGGCGAAAATCAGCCCCAGCATTTT. This encodes CATSDTRQGENQPQHF.

The chain employs TRBV29-1 and TRBJ2-5, with D uncertain. This CDR3 is built from 12 residues. CDR1 is SQVTM, CDR2 ANQGSEA, per germline. V dropped 4 bases and J dropped 2 bases, with 8 bases sitting between them. The CDR3 bases are TGCAGCGTTGTTCTGGTACAAGAGACCCAGTACTTC. Protein product: CSVVLVQETQYF.

This clonotype was detected a few times. V and J are TRBV20-1 and TRBJ2-4; 15 bases match TRBD2. Gene TRBJ2-7 matches the end of the DNA better, so the J call may be wrong. The length of the CDR3 is 16 residues. Germline V lookup: CDR1 DFQATT, CDR2 SNEGSKA (reference sequence). The CDR3 loop reads CSATIGLAGGPDEQYF. The CDR3 DNA is TGCAGTGCAACGATAGGACTAGCGGGAGGGCCGGACGAGCAGTACTTC.

V is TRBV3-1 and J is TRBJ2-5, with unresolved D. The V end was cut by 0 bases, the J end by 2 bases, with 16 bases between. The CDR3 contains 17 residues. Germline V gives CDR1 LGHDT, CDR2 YNNKEL (reference sequence). Written as DNA, the CDR3 is TGTGCCAGCAGCCAAGAGGGGTTCGGCGGAGCGCAAGAGACCCAGTACTTC. Translating gives CASSQEGFGGAQETQYF.

This clonotype has a handful of counts. V gene TRBV15 combines with J gene TRBJ1-4, with a weak D call TRBD1 (5 bases). The CDR3 is 15 residues long. V lost 4 bases and J 5 bases, leaving 14 bases between the germline ends. Germline CDR1 LNHNV, CDR2 YYDKDF (reference sequence). Written as DNA, the CDR3 is TGTGCCACCAGCAAAAGAGGGACCGCCAATGAAAAACTGTTTTTT. Protein: CATSKRGTANEKLFF.

The genes are TRBV4-1 and TRBJ2-4; 8 positions agree with TRBD1. The J call may be incorrect, as the DNA end agrees better with TRBJ2-7. Germline V gene sequence: CDR1 MGHRA, CDR2 YSYEKL. This CDR3 spans 15 amino acids. This chain's CDR3 is CASSQTGTGIYEQYF. In DNA form, the CDR3 reads TGCGCCAGCAGCCAGACCGGGACAGGAATTTACGAGCAGTACTTC.

This chain connects TRBV27 to TRBJ2-7; D is perhaps TRBD1 or TRBD2 (5 bases each). The germline gives CDR1 MNHEY, CDR2 SMNVEV (reference sequence). The CDR3 is made up of 13 amino acids. Trimming shortened V by 6 bases and J by 3 bases, and 12 bases separated the two germline ends. CDR3 nucleotides: TGTGCCAGCAGCGAGGTGGGGGACTACGAGCAGTACTTC. It codes for CASSEVGDYEQYF.

CDR3 sequence reads: CASSLFDSADTQYF. CDR3 DNA: TGTGCCAGCAGCTTATTCGATAGCGCCGATACGCAGTATTTT. The chain is built from TRBV7-9 and TRBJ2-3; weak D call: TRBD2 (5 bases). V lost 2 bases, J lost 6 bases, and 12 bases lay in between. The CDR3 contains 14 residues. Germline CDR1 and CDR2: SEHNR and FQNEAQ (reference sequence).

The chain joins TRBV2 to TRBJ2-1; 10 bases match TRBD2. The CDR3 has 18 amino acids. The V gene's germline CDR1 is SNHLY and CDR2 FYNNEI. J gave up 0 bases and V 3 bases, and 8 bases lay outside the gene matches. This CDR3 is CASSDGTSAPPSYNEQFF. For the CDR3, the DNA is TGTGCCAGCAGTGACGGGACTAGCGCCCCCCCCTCCTACAATGAGCAGTTCTTC.

In this sample, this clonotype turned up a few times. The V and J genes are TRBV12-3 or TRBV12-4 and TRBJ1-2; 9 bases line up with TRBD1. Trimming took 6 bases from V and 7 from J; bases not matched to a gene: 3. This CDR3 is built from 12 residues. In DNA, the CDR3 is TGTGCCAGCAGGGGGACAGGGACTGGCTACACCTTC. Its protein product is CASRGTGTGYTF.

The chain employs TRBV18 and TRBJ1-1, with D possibly being TRBD1 (5 bases). Per germline, CDR1 KGHSH and CDR2 LQKENI. The CDR3 contains 16 residues. The germline V and J ends were trimmed by 3 bases and 5 bases, with 19 bases remaining between them. This chain's CDR3 is CASSPRGEIGATEAFF. DNA of the CDR3: TGTGCCAGCTCACCCCGTGGGGAAATCGGGGCGACTGAAGCTTTCTTT.

In this sample, this clonotype turned up many times. Mismatch with germline at one junction end may stem from a read error. The chain is built from TRBV5-1 and TRBJ2-1, with D tentatively TRBD1 (5 bases). The length of the CDR3 is 15 residues. Germline lookup yields CDR1 SGHRS and CDR2 YFSETQ. The CDR3 DNA follows: TGTGCCAGCAGCTTGGGGCAGAGCTCCTACAATGAGCAGTTCTTC. It specifies CASSLGQSSYNEQFF.

The table lists this clonotype with a few counts. V is TRBV12-3 or TRBV12-4 and J is TRBJ2-5, with 10 bases fitting TRBD2. The end of the DNA is better explained by TRBJ2-7, so the J call may be wrong. This CDR3 region has 14 residues. For the CDR3, the DNA is TGTGCCAGCAGCCTGACTAGCGGGTACCACGAGCAGTACTTC. Translating it yields CASSLTSGYHEQYF.

The chain links TRBV5-6 to TRBJ2-7, with a tentative D call TRBD1 (7 bases). The CDR3 consists of 16 residues. Deletions cut 3 bases from V and 5 bases from J, with 21 bases between. Germline V gene data show CDR1 as SGHDT and CDR2 as YYEEEE. The CDR3 coding sequence is TGTGCCAGCAGCTCGGGGGACAGCGCACCGTGGAACGAGCAGTACTTC. This encodes CASSSGDSAPWNEQYF.

This clonotype has a single count. V usage is TRBV7-2 and J usage is TRBJ2-1, with a possible D match to TRBD1 (6 bases). The CDR3 is 14 residues long. CDR1 and CDR2 (germline): SGHTA, FQGNSA. V lost 5 bases and J 5 bases, leaving 13 bases between the germline ends. The CDR3 here is CASSTSTGDNEQFF. The CDR3 bases are TGTGCCAGCAGCACTTCGACAGGAGACAATGAGCAGTTCTTC. The full variable domain, with the rest looked up from reference TRBV7-2 and TRBJ2-1, is GAGVSQSPSNKVTEKGKDVELRCDPISGHTALYWYRQSLGQGLEFLIYFQGNSAPDKSGLPSDRFSAERTGGSVSTLTIQRTQQEDSAVYLCASSTSTGDNEQFFGPGTRLTVL.

V gene TRBV4-1 combines with J gene TRBJ1-5; maybe TRBD1 (5 bases). The CDR3 spans 14 residues. The V and J ends lost 3 bases and 6 bases respectively, with 12 bases between them. CDR1 and CDR2 from the germline V gene are MGHRA and YSYEKL. CDR3 region: CASSQQGLGQPQHF. CDR3 DNA sequence: TGCGCCAGCAGCCAGCAGGGTTTGGGTCAGCCCCAGCATTTT.

V and J are TRBV10-3 and TRBJ2-3, with D maybe TRBD2 (5 bases). The CDR3 contains 13 residues. The V end lost 2 bases, the J end lost 4 bases, and 7 bases lay between the germline ends. Per the germline V gene, CDR1 is ENHRY and CDR2 is SYGVKD. The CDR3: CAISEEGPDTQYF. DNA of the CDR3: TGTGCCATCAGTGAGGAGGGCCCAGATACGCAGTATTTT.

The chain joins TRBV20-1 to TRBJ2-5; a possible D gene is TRBD1 (6 bases). Trimming took off 0 bases at V and 6 bases at J, with 11 bases between the two ends. This CDR3 is 13 amino acids long. The germline gives CDR1 DFQATT, CDR2 SNEGSKA (reference sequence). The CDR3 nucleotides are TGCAGTGCTAGAGAGGACAGAAGAAAGACCCAGTACTTC. This encodes CSAREDRRKTQYF.

This chain uses TRBV7-9 with TRBJ2-3; no reliable D call. The germline V gene encodes CDR1 SEHNR and CDR2 FQNEAQ (reference sequence). V was pared by 4 bases and J by 5 bases, with 13 bases between. The CDR3 has 14 amino acids. CDR3: CASSSLVDGDTQYF. In DNA, the CDR3 is TGTGCCAGCAGCTCCCTAGTAGATGGAGATACGCAGTATTTT.